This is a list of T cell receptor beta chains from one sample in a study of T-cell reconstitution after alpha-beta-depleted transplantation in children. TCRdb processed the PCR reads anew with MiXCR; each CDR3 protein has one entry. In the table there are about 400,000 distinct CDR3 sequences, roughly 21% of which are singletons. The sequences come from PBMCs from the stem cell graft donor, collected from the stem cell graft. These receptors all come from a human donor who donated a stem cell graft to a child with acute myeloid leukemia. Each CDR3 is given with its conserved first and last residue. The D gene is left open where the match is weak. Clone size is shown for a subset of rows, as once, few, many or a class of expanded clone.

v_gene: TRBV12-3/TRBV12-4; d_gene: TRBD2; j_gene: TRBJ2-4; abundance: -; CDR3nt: TGTGCCAGCAGTCGCGACGGGGGGCTAGCGGGGATAAACATTCAGTACTTC; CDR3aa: CASSRDGGLAGINIQYF
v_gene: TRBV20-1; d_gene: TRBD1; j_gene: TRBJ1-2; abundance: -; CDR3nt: TGCAGTGCTATAACAGGGGCTAACTATGGCTACACCTTC; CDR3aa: CSAITGANYGYTF
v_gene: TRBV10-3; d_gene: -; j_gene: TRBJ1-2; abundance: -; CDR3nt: TGTGCCATCAGTGACCACGGGGTTGGCTACACCTTC; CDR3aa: CAISDHGVGYTF
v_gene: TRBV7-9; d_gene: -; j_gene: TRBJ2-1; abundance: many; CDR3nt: TGTGCCAGCAGCTTCCAAAGACTAAATGAGCAGTTCTTC; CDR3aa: CASSFQRLNEQFF
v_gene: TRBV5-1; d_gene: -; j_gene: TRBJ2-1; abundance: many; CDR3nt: TGCGCCAGCAGCCTTCGGGACTCGGGTGAGCAGTTCTTC; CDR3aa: CASSLRDSGEQFF
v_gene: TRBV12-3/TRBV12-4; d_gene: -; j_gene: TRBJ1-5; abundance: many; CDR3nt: TGTGCCAGCAGTTCCGCAAGCAATCAGCCCCAGCATTTT; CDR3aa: CASSSASNQPQHF
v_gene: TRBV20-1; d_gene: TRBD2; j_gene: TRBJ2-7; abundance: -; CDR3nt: TGCAGTGCTGGACCCGGGACTAGCGCCTACGAGCAGTACTTC; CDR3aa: CSAGPGTSAYEQYF
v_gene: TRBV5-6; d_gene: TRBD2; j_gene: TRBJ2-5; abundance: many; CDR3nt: TGTGCCAGCAGCGGGACTAGGAAAGAGACCCAGTACTTC; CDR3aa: CASSGTRKETQYF
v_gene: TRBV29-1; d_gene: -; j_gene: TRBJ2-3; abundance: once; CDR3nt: TGCAGCGTTGCCCGCCGGGATCCAGATACGCAGTATTTT; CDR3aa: CSVARRDPDTQYF
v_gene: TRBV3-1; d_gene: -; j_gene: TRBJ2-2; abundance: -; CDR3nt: TGTGCCAGCAGCCAAGGGTCCGGCACCGGGGAGCTGTTTTTT; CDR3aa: CASSQGSGTGELFF
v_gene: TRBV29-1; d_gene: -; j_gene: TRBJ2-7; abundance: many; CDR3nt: TGCAGCGTTGAAGAGGGCTACGAGCAGTACTTC; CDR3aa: CSVEEGYEQYF
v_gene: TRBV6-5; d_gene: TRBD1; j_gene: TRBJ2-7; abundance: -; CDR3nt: TGTGCCAGCAGTTTTAGGACAGGCCTGCCCTACGAGCAGTACTTC; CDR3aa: CASSFRTGLPYEQYF
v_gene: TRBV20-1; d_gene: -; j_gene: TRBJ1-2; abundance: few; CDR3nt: TGCAGAGCGACAACAGCTAACTATGGCTACACCTTC; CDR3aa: CRATTANYGYTF
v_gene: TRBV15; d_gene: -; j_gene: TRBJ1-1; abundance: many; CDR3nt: TGTGCCACCAGCAGAGACCGGGGCGCGCAAGCTGAAGCTTTCTTT; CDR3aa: CATSRDRGAQAEAFF
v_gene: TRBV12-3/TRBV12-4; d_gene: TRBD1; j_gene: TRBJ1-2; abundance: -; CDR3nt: TGTGCCAGCAGTCCAGGGACAGACCATGGCTACACCTTC; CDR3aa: CASSPGTDHGYTF
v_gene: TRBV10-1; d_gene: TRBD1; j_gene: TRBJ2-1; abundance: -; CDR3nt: TGCGCCAGCAGCGACCGGGACAGGGGGTTCAATGAGCAGTTCTTC; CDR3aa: CASSDRDRGFNEQFF
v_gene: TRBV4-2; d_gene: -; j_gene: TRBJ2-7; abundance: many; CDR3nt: TGTGCCAGCAGCCAAGATTTTAGGGACGAGCAGTACTTC; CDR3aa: CASSQDFRDEQYF